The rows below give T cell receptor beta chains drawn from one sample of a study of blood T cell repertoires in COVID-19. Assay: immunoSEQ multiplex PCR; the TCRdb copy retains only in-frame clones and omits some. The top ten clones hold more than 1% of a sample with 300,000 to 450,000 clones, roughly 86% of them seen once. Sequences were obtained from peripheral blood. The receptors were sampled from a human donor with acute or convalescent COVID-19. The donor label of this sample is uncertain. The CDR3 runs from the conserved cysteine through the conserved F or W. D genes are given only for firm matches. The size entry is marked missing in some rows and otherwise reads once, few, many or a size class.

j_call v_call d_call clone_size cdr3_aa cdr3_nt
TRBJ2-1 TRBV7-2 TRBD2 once CASSPLMVAGGGNEQFF TGTGCCAGCAGCCCCCTAATGGTAGCGGGAGGGGGAAATGAGCAGTTCTTC
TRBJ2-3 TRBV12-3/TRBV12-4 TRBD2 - CASSLQREDTQYF TGTGCCAGCAGTTTGCAGCGGGAAGATACGCAGTATTTT
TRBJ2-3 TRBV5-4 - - CASSRDSFRTDTQYF TGTGCCAGCAGCCGGGACTCCTTTCGCACAGATACGCAGTATTTT
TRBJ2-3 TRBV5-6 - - CASSLAWSSDTQYF TGTGCCAGCAGCTTGGCTTGGAGTTCAGATACGCAGTATTTT
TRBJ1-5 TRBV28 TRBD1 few CASSFEGARNQPQHF TGTGCCAGCAGTTTTGAGGGGGCCAGGAATCAGCCCCAGCATTTT
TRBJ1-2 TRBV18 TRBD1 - CASSPTRALPGQHSAYYGYTF TGTGCCAGCTCACCAACTCGCGCTCTACCGGGACAGCACTCGGCGTACTATGGCTACACCTTC
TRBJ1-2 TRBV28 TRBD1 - CASTSGGSNYGYTF TGTGCCAGCACATCAGGGGGTAGTAACTATGGCTACACCTTC
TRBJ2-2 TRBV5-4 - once CASSLAAAEGGTGELFF TGTGCCAGCAGCTTGGCTGCGGCCGAGGGGGGGACCGGGGAGCTGTTTTTT
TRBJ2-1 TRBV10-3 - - CAISESAGAGEQFF TGTGCCATCAGTGAGTCGGCGGGGGCGGGGGAGCAGTTCTTC
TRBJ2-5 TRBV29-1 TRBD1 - CSVAGTGRETQYF TGCAGCGTTGCCGGGACAGGGCGAGAGACCCAGTACTTC
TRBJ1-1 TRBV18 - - CASSDGGAGTEAFF TGTGCCAGCTCCGATGGCGGGGCAGGCACTGAAGCTTTCTTT
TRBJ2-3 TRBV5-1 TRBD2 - CASSLVAGEGTDTQYF TGCGCCAGCAGCTTGGTAGCGGGGGAGGGCACAGATACGCAGTATTTT
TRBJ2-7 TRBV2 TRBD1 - CASNKQGAPYEQYF TGTGCCAGCAATAAACAGGGGGCACCCTACGAGCAGTACTTC
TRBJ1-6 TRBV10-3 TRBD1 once CASGTGVNSPLHF TGTGCCAGCGGGACAGGGGTCAATTCACCCCTCCACTTT
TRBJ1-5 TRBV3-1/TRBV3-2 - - CASSQAGMPQHF TGTGCCAGCAGCCAAGCGGGTATGCCCCAGCATTTT
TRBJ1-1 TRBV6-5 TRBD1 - CASSYSNRGTEAFF TGTGCCAGCAGTTACTCGAACAGGGGCACTGAAGCTTTCTTT
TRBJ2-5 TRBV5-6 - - CASSLGVAKTVQETQYF TGTGCCAGCAGCTTGGGGGTGGCTAAAACAGTGCAAGAGACCCAGTACTTC
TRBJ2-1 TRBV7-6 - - CASSQAILSYNEQFF TGTGCCAGCAGCCAAGCGATTCTCTCCTACAATGAGCAGTTCTTC
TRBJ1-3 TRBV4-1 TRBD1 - CASSHSGGTSGNTIYF TGCGCCAGCAGCCACTCAGGGGGGACCTCTGGAAACACCATATATTTT
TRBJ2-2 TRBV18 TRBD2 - CASSPLPPTSGSDTGELFF TGTGCCAGCTCACCTCTCCCGCCTACTAGCGGGAGTGACACCGGGGAGCTGTTTTTT
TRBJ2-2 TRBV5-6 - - CASSLYGGGTGELFF TGTGCCAGCAGCTTGTATGGGGGCGGCACCGGGGAGCTGTTTTTT
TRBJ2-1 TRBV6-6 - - CASRETGRFDEQFF TGTGCCAGCAGGGAGACAGGGAGGTTCGATGAGCAGTTCTTC
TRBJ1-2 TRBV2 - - CASNVRGRGYTF TGTGCCAGCAATGTTCGGGGTAGGGGCTACACCTTC
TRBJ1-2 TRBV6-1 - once CASSEAGPGNGYTF TGTGCCAGCAGTGAGGCAGGCCCGGGGAATGGCTACACCTTC
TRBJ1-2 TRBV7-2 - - CASSLLRGHLYGYTF TGTGCCAGCAGCTTACTGCGGGGCCACCTATATGGCTACACCTTC
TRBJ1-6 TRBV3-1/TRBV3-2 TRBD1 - CASSHRQGRGNSPLHF TGTGCCAGCAGCCACCGACAGGGTCGGGGTAATTCACCCCTCCACTTT
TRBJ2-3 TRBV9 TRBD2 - CASSPQGLAGHTQYF TGTGCCAGCAGCCCACAGGGACTAGCGGGTCATACGCAGTATTTT
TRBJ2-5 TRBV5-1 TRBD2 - CASSPLAGGSETQYF TGCGCCAGCAGCCCGCTAGCGGGGGGATCGGAGACCCAGTACTTC
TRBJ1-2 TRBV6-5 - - CASRQEANYGYTF TGTGCCAGCCGACAAGAAGCTAACTATGGCTACACCTTC
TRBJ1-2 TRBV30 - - CAWSGGYYGYTF TGTGCCTGGAGTGGAGGGTACTATGGCTACACCTTC
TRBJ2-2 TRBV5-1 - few CASRFDTGELFF TGCGCCAGCCGGTTTGATACCGGGGAGCTGTTTTTT
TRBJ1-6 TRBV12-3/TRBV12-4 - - CASSQDNSPLHF TGTGCCAGCAGTCAGGATAATTCACCCCTCCACTTT
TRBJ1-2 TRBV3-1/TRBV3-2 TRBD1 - CASSQDPTGNYGYTF TGTGCCAGCAGCCAAGACCCGACAGGGAACTATGGCTACACCTTC
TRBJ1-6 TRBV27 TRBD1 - CASQSRTGKSPLHF TGTGCCAGCCAATCTCGGACAGGGAAGTCACCCCTCCACTTT
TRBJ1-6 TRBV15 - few CATSSPSGNSPLHF TGTGCCACCAGCAGTCCCTCAGGGAATTCACCCCTCCACTTT
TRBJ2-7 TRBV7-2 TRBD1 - CASSLYGQGTSYEQYF TGTGCCAGCAGCTTGTATGGACAGGGGACCTCTTACGAGCAGTACTTC
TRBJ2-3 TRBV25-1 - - CASRYGLGGKTDTQYF TGTGCCAGCAGATATGGTCTAGGAGGAAAGACAGATACGCAGTATTTT
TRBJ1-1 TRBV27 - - CASSFWGDTEAFF TGTGCCAGCAGTTTTTGGGGGGATACTGAAGCTTTCTTT
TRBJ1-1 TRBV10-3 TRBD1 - CAISPTEGARTEAFF TGTGCCATCAGTCCAACTGAGGGGGCGAGGACTGAAGCTTTCTTT
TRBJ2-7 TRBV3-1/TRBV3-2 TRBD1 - CASSQALTGTGGNEQYF TGTGCCAGCAGCCAAGCCCTTACCGGGACAGGGGGCAACGAGCAGTACTTC
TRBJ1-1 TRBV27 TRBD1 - CASSSGTGLSTEAFF TGTGCCAGCAGTTCGGGGACAGGGTTAAGCACTGAAGCTTTCTTT
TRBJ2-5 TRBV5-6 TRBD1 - CASSLDRAETQYF TGTGCCAGCAGCTTAGACAGGGCTGAGACCCAGTACTTC
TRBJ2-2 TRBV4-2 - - CASSQERGGPTGELFF TGTGCCAGCAGCCAAGAAAGGGGGGGGCCGACCGGGGAGCTGTTTTTT
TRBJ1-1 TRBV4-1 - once CASSPTGKGLNTEAFF TGCGCCAGCAGCCCAACCGGGAAGGGCTTGAACACTGAAGCTTTCTTT
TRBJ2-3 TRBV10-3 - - CSFGRTADTDTQYF TGTTCCTTTGGTCGGACAGCTGACACAGATACGCAGTATTTT
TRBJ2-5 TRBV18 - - CASSPRRAGRLEETQYF TGTGCCAGCTCACCAAGAAGAGCAGGGCGGTTAGAAGAGACCCAGTACTTC
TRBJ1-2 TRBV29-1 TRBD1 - CSVGGQGIYGYTF TGCAGCGTTGGGGGACAGGGGATCTATGGCTACACCTTC
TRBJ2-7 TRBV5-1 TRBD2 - CASSPGGTYEQYF TGCGCCAGCAGCCCGGGGGGGACCTACGAGCAGTACTTC
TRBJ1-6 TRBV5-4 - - CASSLGGKSGGYNSPLHF TGTGCCAGCAGCTTGGGGGGGAAGTCCGGAGGGTATAATTCACCCCTCCACTTT
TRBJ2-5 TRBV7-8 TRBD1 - CASSSTGGLGTQYF TGTGCCAGCAGCTCGACAGGGGGCCTTGGGACCCAGTACTTC
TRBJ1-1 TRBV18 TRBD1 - CASSPTGGAGTEAFF TGTGCCAGCTCACCAACAGGGGGCGCAGGCACTGAAGCTTTCTTT
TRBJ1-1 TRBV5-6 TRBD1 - CASSLGQGASLGAFF TGTGCCAGCAGCTTGGGACAGGGGGCGAGTTTGGGAGCTTTCTTT
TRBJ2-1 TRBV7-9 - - CASSLTILSSYNEQFF TGTGCCAGCAGCTTAACTATACTGAGCTCCTACAATGAGCAGTTCTTC
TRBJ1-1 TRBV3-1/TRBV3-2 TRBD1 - CASSPRTGKNTEAFF TGTGCCAGCAGCCCCCGGACAGGGAAGAACACTGAAGCTTTCTTT